The clone carrying this T cell receptor beta chain showed up many times. The target antigen is unknown. The assay was run at deep level. Every subset had its genomic DNA shared out evenly among several immunoSEQ plates. Assay: immunoSEQ multiplex PCR; the TCRdb copy retains only in-frame clones and omits some. Of more than 850,000 clones listed, more than 75% were seen once; the top ten hold 0.5% to 0.6%. This sample is drawn from a study of shared clonotypes between healthy human individuals. General study points: Sequencing depth was expected to influence donor clonotype sharing. The small donor group covered limited genetic and exposure diversity.

CDR1 is MGHRA and CDR2 is YSYEKL in the germline V gene. V was trimmed by 2 bases and J by 3 bases, leaving 11 bases between them. The CDR3 contains 15 residues. Sequencing was carried out using memory CD4+ T cells from PBMCs. Subset in this sample: CD45RA-negative fraction. The receptor comes from a man aged 18 to 30 in good health. Some clones in this sample may be carry-over from other donors' samples. This rearrangement joins TRBV4-1 to TRBJ2-1; maybe TRBD1 (6 bases). This chain's CDR3 is CASSQPDRIYNEQFF. The CDR3 DNA follows: TGCGCCAGCAGCCAACCAGACAGGATCTACAATGAGCAGTTCTTC.